One TCR beta chain is described in this entry. This record comes from a study of blood T cell repertoires in COVID-19. The wider study: Sites in the United States, Italy and Spain provided acute and convalescent COVID-19 samples.

The CDR3 runs to 13 residues. The junction had 3 bases not matched to a gene; V was cut back by 7 bases and J by 3 bases. Profiling relied on immunoSEQ multiplex PCR, and the TCRdb table lists in-frame clones only, not all of them. The sample contains around 170,000 clones, 88% of which appear only once. V gene TRBV12-3 or TRBV12-4 combines with J gene TRBJ2-5, with 9 bases matching TRBD2. The sequenced sample consisted of peripheral blood. The source is a man between 60 and 75 years old with acute or convalescent COVID-19. CDR3 coding DNA: TGTGCCAGCAAGCTAGCGGGGAAAGAGACCCAGTACTTC. This gives the protein CASKLAGKETQYF.